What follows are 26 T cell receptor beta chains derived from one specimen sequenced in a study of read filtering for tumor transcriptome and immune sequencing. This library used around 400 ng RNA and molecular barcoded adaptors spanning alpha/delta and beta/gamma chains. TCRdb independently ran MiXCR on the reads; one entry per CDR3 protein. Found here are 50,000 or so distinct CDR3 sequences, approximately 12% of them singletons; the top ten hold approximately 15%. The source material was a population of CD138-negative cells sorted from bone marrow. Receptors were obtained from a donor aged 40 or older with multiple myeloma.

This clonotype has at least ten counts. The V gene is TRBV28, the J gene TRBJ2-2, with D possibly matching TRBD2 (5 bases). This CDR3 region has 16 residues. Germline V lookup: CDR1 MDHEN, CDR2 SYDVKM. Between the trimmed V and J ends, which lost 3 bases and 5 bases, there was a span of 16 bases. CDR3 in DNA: TGTGCCAGCAGTTTCCCCCAGACCGGGAAAACCGGGGAGCTGTTTTTT. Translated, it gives CASSFPQTGKTGELFF.

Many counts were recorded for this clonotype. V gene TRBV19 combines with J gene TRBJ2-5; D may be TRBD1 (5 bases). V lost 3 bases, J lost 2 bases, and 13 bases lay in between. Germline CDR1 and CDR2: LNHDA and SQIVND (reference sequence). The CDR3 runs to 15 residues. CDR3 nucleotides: TGTGCCAGTAGTATCACGGACAATAAGCAAGAGACCCAGTACTTC. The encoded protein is CASSITDNKQETQYF.

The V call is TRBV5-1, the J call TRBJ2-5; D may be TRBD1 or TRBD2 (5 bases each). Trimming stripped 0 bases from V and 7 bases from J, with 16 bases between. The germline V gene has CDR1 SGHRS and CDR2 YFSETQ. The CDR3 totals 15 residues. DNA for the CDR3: TGCGCCAGCAGCTTGGGGGACCAAGCAGGAGGGACCCAGTACTTC. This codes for CASSLGDQAGGTQYF.

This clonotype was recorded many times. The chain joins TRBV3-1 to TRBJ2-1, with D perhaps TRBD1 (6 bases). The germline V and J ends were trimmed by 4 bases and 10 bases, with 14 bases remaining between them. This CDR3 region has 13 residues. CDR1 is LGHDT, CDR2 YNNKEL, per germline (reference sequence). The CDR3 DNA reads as TGTGCCAGCAGCCTCCCGACAGGCACCGAGCAGTTCTTC. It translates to CASSLPTGTEQFF.

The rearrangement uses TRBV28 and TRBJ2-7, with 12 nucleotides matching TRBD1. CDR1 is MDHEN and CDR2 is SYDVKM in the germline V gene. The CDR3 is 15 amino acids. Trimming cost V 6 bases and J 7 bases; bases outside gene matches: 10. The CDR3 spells CASRRPGQGAAEQYF. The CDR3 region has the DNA TGTGCCAGCAGGCGACCGGGACAGGGGGCCGCTGAGCAGTACTTC.

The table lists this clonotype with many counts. CDR3 protein: CSARDSGRAPMDNEQFF. In DNA form, the CDR3 reads TGCAGTGCTAGAGATAGCGGGAGGGCCCCTATGGACAATGAGCAGTTCTTC. The chain joins TRBV20-1 to TRBJ2-1, with 11 bases fitting TRBD2. J lost 5 bases, V lost 0 bases, and 9 bases had no gene match. Germline V CDR1 and CDR2: DFQATT, SNEGSKA (reference sequence). The CDR3 totals 17 residues.

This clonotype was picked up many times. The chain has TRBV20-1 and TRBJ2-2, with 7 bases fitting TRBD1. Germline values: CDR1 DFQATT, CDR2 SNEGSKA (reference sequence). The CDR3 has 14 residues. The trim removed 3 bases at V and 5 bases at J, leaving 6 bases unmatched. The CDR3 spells CSASAGGGTGELFF. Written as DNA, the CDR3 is TGCAGTGCTAGCGCAGGGGGTGGTACCGGGGAGCTGTTTTTT.

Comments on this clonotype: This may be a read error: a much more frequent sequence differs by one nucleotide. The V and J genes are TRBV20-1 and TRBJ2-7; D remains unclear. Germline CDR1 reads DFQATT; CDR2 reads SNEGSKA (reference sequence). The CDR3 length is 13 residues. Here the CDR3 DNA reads TGCAGTGCCTCGCCCCGAACAGCGAACGAGCAGGACTTC. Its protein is CSASPRTANEQDF.

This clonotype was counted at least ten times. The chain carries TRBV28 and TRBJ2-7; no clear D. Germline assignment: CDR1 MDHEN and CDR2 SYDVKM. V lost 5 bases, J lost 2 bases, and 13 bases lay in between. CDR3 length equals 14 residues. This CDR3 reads CASSVARSTYEQYF. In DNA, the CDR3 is TGTGCCAGCAGTGTCGCCAGGAGCACCTACGAGCAGTACTTC.

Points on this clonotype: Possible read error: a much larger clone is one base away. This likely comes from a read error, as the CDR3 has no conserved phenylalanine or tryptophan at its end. CDR3 sequence (DNA): TGCAGTGCTAGAGTATCGGGAATAGAGACCCAGTACTGC. This encodes CSARVSGIETQYC. The chain combines TRBV20-1 with TRBJ2-5; weak D call: TRBD2 (5 bases). Per the germline V gene, CDR1 is DFQATT and CDR2 is SNEGSKA (reference sequence). V gave up 1 base and J gave up 4 bases, with 10 bases separating them. The length of the CDR3 is 13 residues.

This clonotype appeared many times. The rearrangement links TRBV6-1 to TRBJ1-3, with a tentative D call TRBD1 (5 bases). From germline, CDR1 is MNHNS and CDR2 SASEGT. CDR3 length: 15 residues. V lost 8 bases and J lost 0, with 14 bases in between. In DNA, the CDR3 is TGTGCCAGCGGCCGGGACCCAGACTCTGGAAACACCATATATTTT. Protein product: CASGRDPDSGNTIYF.

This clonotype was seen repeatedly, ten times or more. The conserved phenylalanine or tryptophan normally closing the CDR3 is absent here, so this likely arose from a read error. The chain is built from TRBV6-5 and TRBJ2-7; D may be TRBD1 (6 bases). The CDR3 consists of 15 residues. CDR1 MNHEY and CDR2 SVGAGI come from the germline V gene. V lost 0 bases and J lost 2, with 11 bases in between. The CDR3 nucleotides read TGTGCCAGCAGTTACTCAACACAGGGTACCTACGAGCAGTACTCC. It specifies CASSYSTQGTYEQYS.

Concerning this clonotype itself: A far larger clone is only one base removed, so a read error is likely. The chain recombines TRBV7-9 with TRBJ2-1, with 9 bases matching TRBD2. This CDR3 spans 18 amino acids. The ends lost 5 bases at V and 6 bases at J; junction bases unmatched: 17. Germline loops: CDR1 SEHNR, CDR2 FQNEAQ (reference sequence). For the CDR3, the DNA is TGTGCCAGCAGCCTACACTCAAATCAAGCGGGAGGTTGCAATGAGCAGTTCTTC. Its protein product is CASSLHSNQAGGCNEQFF.

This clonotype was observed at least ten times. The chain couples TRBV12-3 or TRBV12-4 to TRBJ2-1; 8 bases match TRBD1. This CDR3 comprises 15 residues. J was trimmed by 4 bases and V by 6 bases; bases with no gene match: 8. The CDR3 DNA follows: TGTGCCAGCAGACCAGACAGGGGCGGGTACAATGAGCAGTTCTTC. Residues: CASRPDRGGYNEQFF.

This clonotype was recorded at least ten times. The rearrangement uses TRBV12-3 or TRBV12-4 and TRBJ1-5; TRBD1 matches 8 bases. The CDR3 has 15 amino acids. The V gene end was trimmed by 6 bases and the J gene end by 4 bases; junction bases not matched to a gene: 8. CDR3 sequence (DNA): TGTGCCAGCAGCACCCATACAGGGGGGAATCAGCCCCAGCATTTT. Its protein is CASSTHTGGNQPQHF.

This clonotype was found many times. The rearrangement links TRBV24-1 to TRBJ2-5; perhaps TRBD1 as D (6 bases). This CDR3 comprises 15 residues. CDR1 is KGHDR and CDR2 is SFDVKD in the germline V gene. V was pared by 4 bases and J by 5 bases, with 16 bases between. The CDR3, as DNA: TGTGCCACCAGTGACTCGGGACAAGGTGTCGAGACCCAGTACTTC. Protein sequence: CATSDSGQGVETQYF.

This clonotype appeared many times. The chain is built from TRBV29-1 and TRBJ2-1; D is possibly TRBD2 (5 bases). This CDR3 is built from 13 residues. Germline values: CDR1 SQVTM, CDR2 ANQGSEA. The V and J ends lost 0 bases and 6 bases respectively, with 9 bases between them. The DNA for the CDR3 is TGCAGCGTTGAAGAGGCTAGCTCCAATGAGCAGTTCTTC. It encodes CSVEEASSNEQFF.

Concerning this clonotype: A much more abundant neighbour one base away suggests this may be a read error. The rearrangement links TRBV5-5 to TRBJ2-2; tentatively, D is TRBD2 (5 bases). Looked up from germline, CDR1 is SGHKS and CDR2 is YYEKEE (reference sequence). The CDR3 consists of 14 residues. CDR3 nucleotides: TGTGCCAGCAGCTTGGGTCGGCACACCGGGGAGCCGTTTTTT. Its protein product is CASSLGRHTGEPFF.

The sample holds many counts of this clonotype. As DNA, the CDR3 is TGTGCCACCGGACTAGAGTTCTACGAGCAGTACTTC. This translates into CATGLEFYEQYF. The genes are TRBV2 and TRBJ2-7; TRBD2 matches 7 bases. The CDR3 is 12 residues long. V was clipped by 10 bases and J by 3 bases; unmatched bases: 6. Germline assignment: CDR1 SNHLY and CDR2 FYNNEI.

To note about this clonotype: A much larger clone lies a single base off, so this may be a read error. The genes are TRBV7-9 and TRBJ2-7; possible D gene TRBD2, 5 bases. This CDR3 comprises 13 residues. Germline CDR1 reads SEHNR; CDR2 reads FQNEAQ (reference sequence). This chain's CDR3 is CASSPHGDYERYF. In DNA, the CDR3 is TGTGCCAGCAGCCCCCATGGAGACTACGAGCGGTACTTC.

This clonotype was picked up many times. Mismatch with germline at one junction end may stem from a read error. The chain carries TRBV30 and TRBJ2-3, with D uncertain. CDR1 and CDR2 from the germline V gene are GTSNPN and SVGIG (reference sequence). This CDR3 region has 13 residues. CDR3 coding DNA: TGTGCCTCGAGTCCGGATAGCACAGATACGCAGTATTTT. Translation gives CASSPDSTDTQYF. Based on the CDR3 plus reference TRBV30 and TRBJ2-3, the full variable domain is SQTIHQWPATLVQPVGSPLSLECTVEGTSNPNLYWYRQAAGRGLQLLFYSVGIGQISSEVPQNLSASRPQDRQFILSSKKLLLSDSGFYLCASSPDSTDTQYFGPGTRLTVL.

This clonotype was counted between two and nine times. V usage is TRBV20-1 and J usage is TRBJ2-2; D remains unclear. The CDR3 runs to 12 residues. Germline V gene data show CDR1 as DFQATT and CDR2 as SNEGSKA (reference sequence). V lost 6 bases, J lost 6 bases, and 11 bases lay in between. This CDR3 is CSARGPAGELFF. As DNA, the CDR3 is TGCAGTGCCCGCGGACCTGCCGGGGAGCTGTTTTTT.

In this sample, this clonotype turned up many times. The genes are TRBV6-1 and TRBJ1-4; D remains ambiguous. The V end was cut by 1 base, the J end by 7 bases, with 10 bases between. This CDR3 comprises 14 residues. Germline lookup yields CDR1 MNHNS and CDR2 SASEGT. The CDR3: CASSEGKGREKLFF. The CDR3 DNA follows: TGTGCCAGCAGTGAAGGGAAGGGTCGTGAAAAACTGTTTTTT.

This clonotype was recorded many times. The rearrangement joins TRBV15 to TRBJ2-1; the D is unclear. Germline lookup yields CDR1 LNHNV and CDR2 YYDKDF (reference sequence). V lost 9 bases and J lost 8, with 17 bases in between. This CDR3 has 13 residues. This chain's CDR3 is CATRPRGVYEQFF. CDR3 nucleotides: TGTGCCACTCGGCCCCGAGGTGTTTATGAGCAGTTCTTC.

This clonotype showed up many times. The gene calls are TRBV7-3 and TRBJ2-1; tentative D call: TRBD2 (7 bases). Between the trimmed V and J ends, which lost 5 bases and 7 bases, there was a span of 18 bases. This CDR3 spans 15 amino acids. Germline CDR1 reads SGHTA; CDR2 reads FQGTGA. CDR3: CASSPRGGSENEQFF. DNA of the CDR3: TGTGCCAGCAGCCCCAGGGGCGGGAGCGAGAATGAGCAGTTCTTC.

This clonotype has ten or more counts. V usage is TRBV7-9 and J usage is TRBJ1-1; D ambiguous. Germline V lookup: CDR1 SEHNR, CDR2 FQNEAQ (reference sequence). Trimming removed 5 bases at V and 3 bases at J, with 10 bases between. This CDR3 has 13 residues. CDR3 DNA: TGTGCCAGCAGCCCTCCCCGGGACACTGAAGCTTTCTTT. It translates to CASSPPRDTEAFF.